One sample yielded the 3 T cell receptor beta chains listed below, sequenced in a study of blood T cells in healthy people across ages. Alongside a J-beta primer mix, a sample-barcoded 5' primer served in a second PCR lasting roughly 7 to 11 cycles. Each CDR3 protein gets one entry after TCRdb re-called the 5' RACE reads with MiXCR. The sample holds about 1.8 million distinct CDR3 sequences, 49% seen once. Sequencing was done on a sample of blood. Receptor source: a woman aged 40 to 49 in good health.

In its sample, this clonotype was seen a few times. The V and J genes are TRBV20-1 and TRBJ1-2; D is unresolved. V was pared by 3 bases and J by 2 bases, with 7 bases between. Germline CDR1 is DFQATT and CDR2 is SNEGSKA (reference sequence). The CDR3 totals 12 residues. The CDR3 DNA is TGCAGTGCTAGTTCCAAAAACTATGGCTACACCTTC. Its translation is CSASSKNYGYTF.

A note on this clonotype: Because the CDR3 is missing its conserved closing phenylalanine or tryptophan, this is likely a read error. This chain uses TRBV10-1 with TRBJ2-3; D call uncertain. The CDR3 has 13 residues. Trimming took 2 bases from V and 3 from J, leaving 6 bases between them. The germline CDR1 and CDR2 sequences are WNHNN and SYGVQD (reference sequence). The CDR3 DNA follows: TGCGCCAGCAGTGAGATGGGGACAGATACGCAGTATTTG. Its protein product is CASSEMGTDTQYL.

V gene TRBV9 combines with J gene TRBJ2-7; TRBD2 matches at 8 bases. In germline, CDR1 is SGDLS, CDR2 YYNGEE. V was clipped by 2 bases and J by 2 bases; unmatched bases: 3. This CDR3 is built from 14 residues. The CDR3 DNA reads TGTGCCAGCAGCGTCGGGGGGGGCACCTACGAGCAGTACTTC. This sequence encodes CASSVGGGTYEQYF.